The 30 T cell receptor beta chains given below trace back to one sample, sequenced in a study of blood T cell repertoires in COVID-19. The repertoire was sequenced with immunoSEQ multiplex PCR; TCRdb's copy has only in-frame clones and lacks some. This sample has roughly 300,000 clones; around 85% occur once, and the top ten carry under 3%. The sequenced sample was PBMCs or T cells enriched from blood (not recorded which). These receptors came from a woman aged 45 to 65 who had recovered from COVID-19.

CDR3 amino acids: CASSPGLAGGLYEQYF. The CDR3 bases are TGTGCCAGCTCACCGGGACTAGCGGGGGGGCTCTACGAGCAGTACTTC. The rearrangement joins TRBV18 to TRBJ2-7, with TRBD2 matching 16 bases. Germline assignment: CDR1 KGHSH and CDR2 LQKENI. The V and J ends lost 3 bases and 3 bases, in that order; junction bases with no gene match: 2. The CDR3 is 16 amino acids.

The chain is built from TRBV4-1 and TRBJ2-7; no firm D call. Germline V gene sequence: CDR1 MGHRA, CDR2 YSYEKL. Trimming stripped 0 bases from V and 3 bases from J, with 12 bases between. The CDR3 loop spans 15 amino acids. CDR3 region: CASSQEPSRSYEQYF. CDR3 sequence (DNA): TGCGCCAGCAGCCAAGAACCTAGTCGGAGCTACGAGCAGTACTTC.

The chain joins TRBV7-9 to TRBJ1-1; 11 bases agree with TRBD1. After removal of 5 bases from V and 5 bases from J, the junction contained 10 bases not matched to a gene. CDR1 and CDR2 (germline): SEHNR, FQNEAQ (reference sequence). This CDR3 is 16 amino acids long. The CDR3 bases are TGTGCCAGCAGCCCATACCTGGGACAGGGGGAGACTGAAGCTTTCTTT. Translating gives CASSPYLGQGETEAFF.

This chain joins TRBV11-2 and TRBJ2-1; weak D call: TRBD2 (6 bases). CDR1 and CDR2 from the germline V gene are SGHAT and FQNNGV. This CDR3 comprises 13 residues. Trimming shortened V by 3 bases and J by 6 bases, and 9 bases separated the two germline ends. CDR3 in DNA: TGTGCCAGCAGCTTTGTCGGGGGCAATGAGCAGTTCTTC. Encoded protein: CASSFVGGNEQFF.

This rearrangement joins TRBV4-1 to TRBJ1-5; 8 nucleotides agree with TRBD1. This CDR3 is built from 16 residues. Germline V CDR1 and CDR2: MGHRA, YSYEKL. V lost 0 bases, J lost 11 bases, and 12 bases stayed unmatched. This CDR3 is CASSQDGSSGGEAQHF. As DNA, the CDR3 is TGCGCCAGCAGCCAAGACGGTTCCTCAGGGGGCGAGGCCCAGCATTTT.

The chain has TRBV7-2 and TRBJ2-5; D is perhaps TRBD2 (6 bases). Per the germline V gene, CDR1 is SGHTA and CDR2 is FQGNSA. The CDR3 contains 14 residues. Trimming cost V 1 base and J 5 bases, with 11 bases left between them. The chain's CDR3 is CASSLGTILETQYF. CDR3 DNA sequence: TGTGCCAGCAGCTTAGGGACTATTCTGGAGACCCAGTACTTC. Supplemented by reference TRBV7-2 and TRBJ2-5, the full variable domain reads GAGVSQSPSNKVTEKGKDVELRCDPISGHTALYWYRQSLGQGLEFLIYFQGNSAPDKSGLPSDRFSAERTGGSVSTLTIQRTQQEDSAVYLCASSLGTILETQYFGPGTRLLVL.

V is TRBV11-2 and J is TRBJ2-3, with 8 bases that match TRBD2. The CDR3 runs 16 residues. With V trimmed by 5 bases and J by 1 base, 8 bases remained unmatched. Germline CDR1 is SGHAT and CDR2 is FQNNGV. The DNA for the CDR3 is TGTGCCAGCAGCCAACGAGGGACTAGAGGCACAGATACGCAGTATTTT. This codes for CASSQRGTRGTDTQYF. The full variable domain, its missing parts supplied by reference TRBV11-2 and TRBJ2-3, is EAGVAQSPRYKIIEKRQSVAFWCNPISGHATLYWYQQILGQGPKLLIQFQNNGVVDDSQLPKDRFSAERLKGVDSTLKIQPAKLEDSAVYLCASSQRGTRGTDTQYFGPGTRLTVL.

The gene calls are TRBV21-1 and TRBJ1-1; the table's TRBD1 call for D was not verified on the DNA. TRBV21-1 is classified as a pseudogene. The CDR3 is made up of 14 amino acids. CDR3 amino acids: CASNLQGVGAEAFF. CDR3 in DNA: TGTGCCAGCAACCTACAGGGGGTAGGCGCTGAAGCTTTCTTT.

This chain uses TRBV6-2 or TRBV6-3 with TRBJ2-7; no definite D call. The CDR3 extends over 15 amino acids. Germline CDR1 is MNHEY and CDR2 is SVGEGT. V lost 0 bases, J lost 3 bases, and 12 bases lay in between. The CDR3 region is CASSYSYSGGYEQYF. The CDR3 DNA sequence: TGTGCCAGCAGTTACTCGTATTCCGGCGGCTACGAGCAGTACTTC.

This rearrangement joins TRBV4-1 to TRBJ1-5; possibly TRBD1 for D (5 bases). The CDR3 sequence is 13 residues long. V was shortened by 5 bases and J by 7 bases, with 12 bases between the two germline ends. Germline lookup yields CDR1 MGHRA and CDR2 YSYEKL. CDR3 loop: CASSRGPEQPQHF. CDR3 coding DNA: TGCGCCAGCAGCAGGGGTCCCGAGCAGCCCCAGCATTTT.

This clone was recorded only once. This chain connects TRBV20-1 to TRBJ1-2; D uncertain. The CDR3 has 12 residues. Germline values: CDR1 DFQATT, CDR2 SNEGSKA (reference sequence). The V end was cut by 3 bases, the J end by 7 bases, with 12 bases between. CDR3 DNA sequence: TGCAGTGCTAGTCCGCGCGGACTTGGCTACACCTTC. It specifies CSASPRGLGYTF.

CDR3 in amino acids: CASSYSRQLVNTEAFF. CDR3 DNA sequence: TGTGCCAGCAGTTACTCTCGACAGTTAGTGAACACTGAAGCTTTCTTT. The J gene is TRBJ1-1, the V gene TRBV6-2 or TRBV6-3; possible D gene TRBD1, 5 bases. Germline CDR1 reads MNHEY; CDR2 reads SVGEGT. Trimming took off 0 bases at V and 0 bases at J, with 11 bases between the two ends. The CDR3 spans 16 residues.

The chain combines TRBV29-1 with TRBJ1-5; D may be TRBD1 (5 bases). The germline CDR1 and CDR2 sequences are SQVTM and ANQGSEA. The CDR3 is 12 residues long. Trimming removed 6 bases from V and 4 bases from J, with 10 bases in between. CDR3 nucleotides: TGCAGCGTGGCTGGGACTAATCAGCCCCAGCATTTT. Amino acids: CSVAGTNQPQHF.

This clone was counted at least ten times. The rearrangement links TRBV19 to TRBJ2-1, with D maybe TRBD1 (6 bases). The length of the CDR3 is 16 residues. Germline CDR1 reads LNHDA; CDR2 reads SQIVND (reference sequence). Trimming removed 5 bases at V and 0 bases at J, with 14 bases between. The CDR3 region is CASSPPTGRSYNEQFF. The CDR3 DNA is TGTGCCAGTAGTCCTCCGACAGGTCGCTCCTACAATGAGCAGTTCTTC. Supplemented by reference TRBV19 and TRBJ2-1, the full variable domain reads DGGITQSPKYLFRKEGQNVTLSCEQNLNHDAMYWYRQDPGQGLRLIYYSQIVNDFQKGDIAEGYSVSREKKESFPLTVTSAQKNPTAFYLCASSPPTGRSYNEQFFGPGTRLTVL.

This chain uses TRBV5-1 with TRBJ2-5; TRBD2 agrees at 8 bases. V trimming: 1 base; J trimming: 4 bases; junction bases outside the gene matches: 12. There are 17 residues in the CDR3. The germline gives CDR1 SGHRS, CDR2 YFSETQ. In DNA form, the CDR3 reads TGCGCCAGCAGCTTGTACGGGCCAGCGGGGGCGCGAGAGACCCAGTACTTC. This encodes CASSLYGPAGARETQYF. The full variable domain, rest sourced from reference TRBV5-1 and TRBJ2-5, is KAGVTQTPRYLIKTRGQQVTLSCSPISGHRSVSWYQQTPGQGLQFLFEYFSETQRNKGNFPGRFSGRQFSNSRSEMNVSTLELGDSALYLCASSLYGPAGARETQYFGPGTRLLVL.

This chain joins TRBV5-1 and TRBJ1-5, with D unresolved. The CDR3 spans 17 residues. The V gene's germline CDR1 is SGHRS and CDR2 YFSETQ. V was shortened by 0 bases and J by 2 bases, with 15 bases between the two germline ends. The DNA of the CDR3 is TGCGCCAGCAGCTTGGTGCTTGGCCTAGTGGGCAATCAGCCCCAGCATTTT. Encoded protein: CASSLVLGLVGNQPQHF.

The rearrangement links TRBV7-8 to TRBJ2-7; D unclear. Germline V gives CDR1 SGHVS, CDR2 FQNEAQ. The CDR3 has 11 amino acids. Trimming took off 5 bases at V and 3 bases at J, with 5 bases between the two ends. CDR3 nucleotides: TGTGCCAGCAGCCCTAACTACGAGCAGTACTTC. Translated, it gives CASSPNYEQYF.

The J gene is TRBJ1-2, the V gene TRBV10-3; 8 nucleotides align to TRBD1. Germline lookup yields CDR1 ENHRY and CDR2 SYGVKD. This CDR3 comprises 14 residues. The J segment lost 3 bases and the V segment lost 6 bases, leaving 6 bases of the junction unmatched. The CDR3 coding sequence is TGTGCCATCAGCGGGGACAGGAGTTACTATGGCTACACCTTC. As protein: CAISGDRSYYGYTF.

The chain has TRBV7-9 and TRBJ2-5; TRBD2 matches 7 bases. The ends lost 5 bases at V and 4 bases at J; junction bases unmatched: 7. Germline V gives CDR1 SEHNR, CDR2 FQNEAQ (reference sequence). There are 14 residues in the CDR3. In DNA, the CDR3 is TGTGCCAGCAGCATGACTAGCCTAGGAGAGACCCAGTACTTC. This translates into CASSMTSLGETQYF.

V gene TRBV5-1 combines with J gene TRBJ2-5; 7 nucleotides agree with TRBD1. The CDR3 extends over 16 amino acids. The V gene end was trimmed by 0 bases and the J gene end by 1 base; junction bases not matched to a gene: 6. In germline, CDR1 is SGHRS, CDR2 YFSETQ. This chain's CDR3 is CASSLGGGDSQETQYF. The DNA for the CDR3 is TGCGCCAGCAGCTTGGGGGGTGGGGACAGCCAAGAGACCCAGTACTTC. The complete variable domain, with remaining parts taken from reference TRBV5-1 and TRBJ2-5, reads KAGVTQTPRYLIKTRGQQVTLSCSPISGHRSVSWYQQTPGQGLQFLFEYFSETQRNKGNFPGRFSGRQFSNSRSEMNVSTLELGDSALYLCASSLGGGDSQETQYFGPGTRLLVL.

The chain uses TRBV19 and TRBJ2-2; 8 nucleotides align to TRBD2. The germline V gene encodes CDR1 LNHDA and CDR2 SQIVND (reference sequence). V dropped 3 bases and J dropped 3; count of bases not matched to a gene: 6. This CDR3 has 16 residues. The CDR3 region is CASSMAPGGYTGELFF. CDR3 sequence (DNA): TGTGCCAGTAGTATGGCCCCGGGGGGGTACACCGGGGAGCTGTTTTTT.

CDR3 sequence: CASSIGLAGEVEQFF. The CDR3 DNA is TGTGCCAGTAGTATAGGACTAGCGGGAGAAGTTGAGCAGTTCTTC. The gene calls are TRBV19 and TRBJ2-1, with TRBD2 identical over 12 bases. Germline V lookup: CDR1 LNHDA, CDR2 SQIVND (reference sequence). V lost 1 base, J lost 9 bases, and 4 bases stayed unmatched. The CDR3 runs to 15 residues.

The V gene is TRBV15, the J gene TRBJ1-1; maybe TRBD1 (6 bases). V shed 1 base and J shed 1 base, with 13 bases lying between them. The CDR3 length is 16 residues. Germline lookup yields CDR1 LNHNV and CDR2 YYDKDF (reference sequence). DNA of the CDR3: TGTGCCACCAGCAGAGGGGGGCGACAGCCGAACACTGAAGCTTTCTTT. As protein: CATSRGGRQPNTEAFF.

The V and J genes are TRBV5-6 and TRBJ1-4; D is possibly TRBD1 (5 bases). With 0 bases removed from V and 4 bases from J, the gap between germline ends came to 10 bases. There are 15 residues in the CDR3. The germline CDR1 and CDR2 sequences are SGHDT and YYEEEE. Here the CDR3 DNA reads TGTGCCAGCAGCTTGGTCGGGGGGTTTAATGAAAAACTGTTTTTT. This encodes CASSLVGGFNEKLFF.

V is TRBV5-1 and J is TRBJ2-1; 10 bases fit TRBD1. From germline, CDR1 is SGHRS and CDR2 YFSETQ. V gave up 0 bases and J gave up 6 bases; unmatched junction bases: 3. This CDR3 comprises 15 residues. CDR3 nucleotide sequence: TGCGCCAGCAGCTTGGTAGGACAGGGGGGCAATGAGCAGTTCTTC. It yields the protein CASSLVGQGGNEQFF.

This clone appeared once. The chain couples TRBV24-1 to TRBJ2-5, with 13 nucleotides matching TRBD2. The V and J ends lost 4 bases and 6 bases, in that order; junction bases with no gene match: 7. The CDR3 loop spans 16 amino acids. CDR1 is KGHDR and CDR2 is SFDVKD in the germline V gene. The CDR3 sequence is CATSDGTSGAVKTQYF. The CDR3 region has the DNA TGTGCCACCAGTGACGGGACTAGCGGGGCAGTAAAGACCCAGTACTTC.

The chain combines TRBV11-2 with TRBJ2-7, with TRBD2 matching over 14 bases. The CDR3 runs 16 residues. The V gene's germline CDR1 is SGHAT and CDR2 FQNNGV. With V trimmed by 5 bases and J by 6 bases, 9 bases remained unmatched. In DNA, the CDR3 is TGTGCCAGCAGCACACTCCTAGGGACTAGCGGGAGCGAGCAGTACTTC. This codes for CASSTLLGTSGSEQYF.

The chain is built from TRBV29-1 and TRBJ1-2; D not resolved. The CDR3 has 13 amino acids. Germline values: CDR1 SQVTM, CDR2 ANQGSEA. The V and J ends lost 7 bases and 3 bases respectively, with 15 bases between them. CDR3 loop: CSARGSPDYGYTF. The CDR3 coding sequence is TGCAGCGCCCGAGGTTCGCCGGACTATGGCTACACCTTC.

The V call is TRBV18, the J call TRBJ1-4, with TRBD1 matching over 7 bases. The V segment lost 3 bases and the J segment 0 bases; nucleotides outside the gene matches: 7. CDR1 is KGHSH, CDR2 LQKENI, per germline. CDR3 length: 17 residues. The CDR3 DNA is TGTGCCAGCTCACCTAGGACAGGCGTCGCAACTAATGAAAAACTGTTTTTT. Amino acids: CASSPRTGVATNEKLFF. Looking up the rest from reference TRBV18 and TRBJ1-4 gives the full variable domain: NAGVMQNPRHLVRRRGQEARLRCSPMKGHSHVYWYRQLPEEGLKFMVYLQKENIIDESGMPKERFSAEFPKEGPSILRIQQVVRGDSAAYFCASSPRTGVATNEKLFFGSGTQLSVL.

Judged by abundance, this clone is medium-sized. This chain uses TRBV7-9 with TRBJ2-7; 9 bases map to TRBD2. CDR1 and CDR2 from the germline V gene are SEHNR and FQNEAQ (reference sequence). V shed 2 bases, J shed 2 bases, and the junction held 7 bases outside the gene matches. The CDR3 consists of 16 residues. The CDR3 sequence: CASSLLVREGTYEQYF. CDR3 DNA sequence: TGTGCCAGCAGCTTACTGGTGCGGGAGGGAACCTACGAGCAGTACTTC.